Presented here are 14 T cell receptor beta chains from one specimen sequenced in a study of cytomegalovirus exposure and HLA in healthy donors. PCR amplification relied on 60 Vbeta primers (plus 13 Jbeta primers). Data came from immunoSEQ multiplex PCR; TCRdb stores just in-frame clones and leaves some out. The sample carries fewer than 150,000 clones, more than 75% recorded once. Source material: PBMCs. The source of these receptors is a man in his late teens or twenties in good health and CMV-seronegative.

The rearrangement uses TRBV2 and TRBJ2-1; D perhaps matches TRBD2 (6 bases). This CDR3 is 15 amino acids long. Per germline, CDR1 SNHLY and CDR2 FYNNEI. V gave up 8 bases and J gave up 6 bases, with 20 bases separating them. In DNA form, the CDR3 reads TGTGCCAGCTTCCCTGGTGGCGGGATCTTCAATGAGCAGTTCTTC. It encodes CASFPGGGIFNEQFF.

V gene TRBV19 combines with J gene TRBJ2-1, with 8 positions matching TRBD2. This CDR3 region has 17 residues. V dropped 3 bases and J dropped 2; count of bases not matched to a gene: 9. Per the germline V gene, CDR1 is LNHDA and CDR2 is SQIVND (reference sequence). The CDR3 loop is CASSIFPGLAPYNEQFF. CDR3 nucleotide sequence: TGTGCCAGTAGTATTTTCCCCGGACTAGCACCCTACAATGAGCAGTTCTTC.

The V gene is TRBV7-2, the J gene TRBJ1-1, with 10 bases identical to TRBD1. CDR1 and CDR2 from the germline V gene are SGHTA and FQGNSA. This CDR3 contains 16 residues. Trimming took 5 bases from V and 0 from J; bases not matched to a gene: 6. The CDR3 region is CASSGSGTGVNTEAFF. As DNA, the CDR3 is TGTGCCAGCAGCGGTAGTGGGACAGGGGTGAACACTGAAGCTTTCTTT.

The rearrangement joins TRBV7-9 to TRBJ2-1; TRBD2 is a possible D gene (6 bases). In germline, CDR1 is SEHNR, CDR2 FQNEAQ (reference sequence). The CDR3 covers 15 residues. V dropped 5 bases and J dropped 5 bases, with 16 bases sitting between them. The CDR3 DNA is TGTGCCAGCAGCCCCGGGCCAGGGAGGAACAATGAGCAGTTCTTC. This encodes CASSPGPGRNNEQFF.

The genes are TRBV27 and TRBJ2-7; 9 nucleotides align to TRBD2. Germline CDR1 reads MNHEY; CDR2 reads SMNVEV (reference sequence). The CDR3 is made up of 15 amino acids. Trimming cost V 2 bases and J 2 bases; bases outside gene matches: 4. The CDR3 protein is CASSLNPSGTYEQYF. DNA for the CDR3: TGTGCCAGCAGTTTAAACCCTAGCGGGACCTACGAGCAGTACTTC.

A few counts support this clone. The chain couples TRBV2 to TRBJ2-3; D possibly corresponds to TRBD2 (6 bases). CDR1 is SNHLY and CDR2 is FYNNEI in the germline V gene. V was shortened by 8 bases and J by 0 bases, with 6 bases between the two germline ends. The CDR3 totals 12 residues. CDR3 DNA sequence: TGTGCCAGCGGGACTAGCACAGATACGCAGTATTTT. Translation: CASGTSTDTQYF.

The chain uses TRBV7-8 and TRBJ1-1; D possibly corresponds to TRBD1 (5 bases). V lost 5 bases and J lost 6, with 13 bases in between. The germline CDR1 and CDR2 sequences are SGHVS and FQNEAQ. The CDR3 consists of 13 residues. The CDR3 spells CASSPIGAAEAFF. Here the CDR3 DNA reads TGTGCCAGCAGCCCTATAGGGGCCGCTGAAGCTTTCTTT.

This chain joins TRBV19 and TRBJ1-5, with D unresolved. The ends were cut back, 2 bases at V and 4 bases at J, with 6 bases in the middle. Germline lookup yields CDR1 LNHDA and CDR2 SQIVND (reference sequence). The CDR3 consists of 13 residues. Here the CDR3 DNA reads TGTGCCAGTAGTATATCCGGGAATCAGCCCCAGCATTTT. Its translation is CASSISGNQPQHF.

The CDR3 sequence is CASRTIEGATNYGYTF. CDR3 DNA sequence: TGTGCCAGCAGGACTATCGAGGGGGCGACCAACTATGGCTACACCTTC. The chain uses TRBV2 and TRBJ1-2; 7 bases map to TRBD1. Germline loops: CDR1 SNHLY, CDR2 FYNNEI. The CDR3 totals 16 residues. The V and J ends lost 6 bases and 2 bases, in that order; junction bases with no gene match: 12.

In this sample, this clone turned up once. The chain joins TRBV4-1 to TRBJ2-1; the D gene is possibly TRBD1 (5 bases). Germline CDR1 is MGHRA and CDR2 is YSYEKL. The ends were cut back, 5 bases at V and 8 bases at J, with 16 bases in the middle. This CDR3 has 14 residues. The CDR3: CASSSRVGRDEQFF. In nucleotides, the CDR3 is TGCGCCAGCAGCTCCAGGGTGGGTAGGGATGAGCAGTTCTTC.

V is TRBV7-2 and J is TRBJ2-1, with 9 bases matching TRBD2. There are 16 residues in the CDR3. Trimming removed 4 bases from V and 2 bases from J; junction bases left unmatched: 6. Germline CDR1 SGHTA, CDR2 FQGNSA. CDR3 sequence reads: CASSSLAGPTYNEQFF. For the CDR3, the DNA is TGTGCCAGCAGCTCACTAGCGGGTCCCACCTACAATGAGCAGTTCTTC.

For the CDR3, the DNA is TGTGCCATCCTGGAGTATCAAGAGACCCAGTACTTC. Amino acid sequence: CAILEYQETQYF. The V call is TRBV7-9, the J call TRBJ2-5, with D hard to call. The V end lost 10 bases, the J end lost 2 bases, and 11 bases lay between the germline ends. CDR1 SEHNR and CDR2 FQNEAQ come from the germline V gene (reference sequence). The CDR3 is 12 residues long.

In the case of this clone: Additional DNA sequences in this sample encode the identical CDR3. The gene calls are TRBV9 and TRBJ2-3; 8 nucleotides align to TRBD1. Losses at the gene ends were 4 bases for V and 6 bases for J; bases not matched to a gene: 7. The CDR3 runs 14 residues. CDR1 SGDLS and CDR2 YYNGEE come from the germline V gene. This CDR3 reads CASSPRTGRDTQYF. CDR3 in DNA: TGTGCCAGCAGCCCTCGGACAGGGAGGGATACGCAGTATTTT.

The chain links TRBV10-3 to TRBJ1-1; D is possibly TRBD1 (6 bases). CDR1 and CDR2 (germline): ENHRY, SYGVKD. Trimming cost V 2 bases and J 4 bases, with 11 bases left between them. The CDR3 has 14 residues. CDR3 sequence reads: CAISEPNRATEAFF. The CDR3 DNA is TGTGCCATCAGTGAGCCAAACAGGGCCACTGAAGCTTTCTTT.